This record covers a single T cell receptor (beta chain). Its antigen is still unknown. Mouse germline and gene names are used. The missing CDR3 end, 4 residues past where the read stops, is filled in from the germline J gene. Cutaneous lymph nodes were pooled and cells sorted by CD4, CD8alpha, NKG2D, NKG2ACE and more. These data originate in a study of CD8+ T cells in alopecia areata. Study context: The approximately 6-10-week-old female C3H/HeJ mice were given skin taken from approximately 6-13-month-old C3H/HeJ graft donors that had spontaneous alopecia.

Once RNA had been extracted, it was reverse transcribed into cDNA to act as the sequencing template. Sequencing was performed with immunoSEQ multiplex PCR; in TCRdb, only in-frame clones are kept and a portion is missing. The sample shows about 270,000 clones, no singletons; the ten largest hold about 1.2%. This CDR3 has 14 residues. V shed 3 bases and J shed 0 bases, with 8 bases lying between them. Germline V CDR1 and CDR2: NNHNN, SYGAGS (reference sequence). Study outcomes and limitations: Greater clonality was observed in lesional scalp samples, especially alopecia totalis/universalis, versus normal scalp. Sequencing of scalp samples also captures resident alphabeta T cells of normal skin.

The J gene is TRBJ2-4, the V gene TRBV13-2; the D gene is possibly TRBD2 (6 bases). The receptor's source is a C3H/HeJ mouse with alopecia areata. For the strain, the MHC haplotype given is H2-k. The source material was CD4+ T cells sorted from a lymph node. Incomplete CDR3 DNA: TGTGCCAGCGGTGGCTGGGGTAGTCAAAAC. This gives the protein CASGGWGSQN. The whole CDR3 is CASGGWGSQNTLYF.